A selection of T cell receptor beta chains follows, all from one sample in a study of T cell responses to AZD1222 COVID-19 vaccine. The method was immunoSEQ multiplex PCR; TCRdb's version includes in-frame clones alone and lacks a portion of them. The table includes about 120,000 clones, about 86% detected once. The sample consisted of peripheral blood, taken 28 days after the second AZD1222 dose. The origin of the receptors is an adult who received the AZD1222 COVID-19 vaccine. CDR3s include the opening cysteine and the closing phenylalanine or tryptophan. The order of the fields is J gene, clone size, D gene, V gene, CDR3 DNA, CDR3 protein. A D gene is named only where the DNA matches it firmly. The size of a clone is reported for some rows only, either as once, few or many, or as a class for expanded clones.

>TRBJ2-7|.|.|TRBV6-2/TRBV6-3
TGTGCCAGCAGTCACACGGCAGGGACCTACGAGCAGTACTTC
CASSHTAGTYEQYF
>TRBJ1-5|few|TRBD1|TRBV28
TGTGCCAGCAGTTCCTCCGGGACAGGGTATCAGCCCCAGCATTTT
CASSSSGTGYQPQHF
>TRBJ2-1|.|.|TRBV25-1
TGTGCCAGCAGTGAAGCAGCCGACAATGAGCAGTTCTTC
CASSEAADNEQFF
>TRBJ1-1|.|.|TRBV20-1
TGCAGTGCCCAGGTGCGGACTGAAGCTTTCTTT
CSAQVRTEAFF
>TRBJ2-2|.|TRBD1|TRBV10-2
TGCGCCAGCAGTGACGACAGGGGTTACGCGAACACCGGGGAGCTGTTTTTT
CASSDDRGYANTGELFF
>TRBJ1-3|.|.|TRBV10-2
TGCGCCAGCAGTGAGCAGAAAGGGATTCCGAACACCATATATTTT
CASSEQKGIPNTIYF
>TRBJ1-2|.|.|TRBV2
TGTGCCAGCAGTGAAGGAGCAGGGCGGAACTATGGCTACACCTTC
CASSEGAGRNYGYTF
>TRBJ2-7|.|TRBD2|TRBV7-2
TGTGCCAGCAGCGCACCGCCCCTAGCGGGTTCCTACGAGCAGTACTTC
CASSAPPLAGSYEQYF
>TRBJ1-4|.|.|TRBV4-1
TGCGCCAGCAGCGTCGGAGGTCGACTGTTTTTT
CASSVGGRLFF
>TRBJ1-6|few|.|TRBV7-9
TGTGCCAGCAGCTTCGTGCAGGGGTCACCCCTCCACTTT
CASSFVQGSPLHF
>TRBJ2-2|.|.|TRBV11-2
TGTGCCAGCAGCTTCGGGGGAACCGGGGAGCTGTTTTTT
CASSFGGTGELFF
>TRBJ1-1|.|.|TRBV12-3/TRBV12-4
TGTGCCAGCAGTCTAAACCGGGGCCTAGCTTTCTTT
CASSLNRGLAFF
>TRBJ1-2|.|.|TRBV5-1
TGCGCCAGCAGCTTCGATAATTCCCAGGGCTACACCTTC
CASSFDNSQGYTF
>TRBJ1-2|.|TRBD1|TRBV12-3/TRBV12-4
TGTGCCAGCAGTTTATACAGGGGTCAGGGCTACACCTTC
CASSLYRGQGYTF
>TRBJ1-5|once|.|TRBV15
TGTGCCACCAGCAGATCTCAGAGGGGGACAAATAGCAATCAGCCCCAGCATTTT
CATSRSQRGTNSNQPQHF
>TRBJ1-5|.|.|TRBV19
TGTGCCAGTAGTATAGAGACAGCTTATAGCAATCAGCCCCAGCATTTT
CASSIETAYSNQPQHF
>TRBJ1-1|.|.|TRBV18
TGTGCCAGCTCACCACCGACCGGGGGGCAGAACACTGAAGCTTTCTTT
CASSPPTGGQNTEAFF
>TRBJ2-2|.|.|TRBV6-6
TGTGCCAGCCCCGGGGGAGGCTCCGGGGAGCTGTTTTTT
CASPGGGSGELFF
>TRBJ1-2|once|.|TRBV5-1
TGCGCCAGCAGCTTGGCTGGGTACGGTGGCTACACCTTC
CASSLAGYGGYTF
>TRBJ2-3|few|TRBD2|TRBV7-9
TGTGCCAGCAGCTCGGTCTCTAGCGGGGGCGGAACAGATACGCAGTATTTT
CASSSVSSGGGTDTQYF
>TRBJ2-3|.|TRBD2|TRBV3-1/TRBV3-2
TGTGCCAGCAGCCAAGAGGGGCGGGGGAAGGCAGATACGCAGTATTTT
CASSQEGRGKADTQYF
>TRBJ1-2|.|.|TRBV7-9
TGTGCCAGCAGCTTAGTTACCCAGGTCTATGGCTACACCTTC
CASSLVTQVYGYTF
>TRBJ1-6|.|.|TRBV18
TGTGCCAGCTCAATTAACAGGAGCTCCTATAATTCACCCCTCCACTTT
CASSINRSSYNSPLHF
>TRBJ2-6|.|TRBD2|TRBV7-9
TGTGCCAGCAGCCCTTTGGCGGGGGGCAACCTCTCTGGGGCCAACGTCCTGACTTTC
CASSPLAGGNLSGANVLTF
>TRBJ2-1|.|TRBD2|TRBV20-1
TGCAGTGCTAGTCAGATGCGGGGGGTCCCGGGGAATGAGCAGTTCTTC
CSASQMRGVPGNEQFF
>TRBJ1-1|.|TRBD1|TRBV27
TGTGCCAGCAGTCCGACGACGGACAGGGCGAACACTGAAGCTTTCTTT
CASSPTTDRANTEAFF
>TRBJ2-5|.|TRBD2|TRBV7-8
TGTGCCAGCAGCCGTGAAGAGACTAGCTATTTTGAGACCCAGTACTTC
CASSREETSYFETQYF
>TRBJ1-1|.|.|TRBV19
TGTGCCAGTAGGTTGAGCACTGAAGCTTTCTTT
CASRLSTEAFF
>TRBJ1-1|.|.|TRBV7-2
TGTGCCAGCAGCTTAGCGCGGGGGGCGCTGAACACTGAAGCTTTCTTT
CASSLARGALNTEAFF
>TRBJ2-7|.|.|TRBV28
TGTGCCAGCAGAGTTCAGAGCTCCTACGAGCAGTACTTC
CASRVQSSYEQYF
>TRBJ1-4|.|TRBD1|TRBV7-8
TGTGCCAGCAGATTTACAGGGGTTGGTGAAAAACTGTTTTTT
CASRFTGVGEKLFF
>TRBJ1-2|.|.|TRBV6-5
TGTGCCAGCCAGGCAGGGAACTATGGCTACACCTTC
CASQAGNYGYTF
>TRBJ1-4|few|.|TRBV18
TGTGCCAGCTCACCCCCCGGGACCAACTTATTTTCAACTAATGAAAAACTGTTTTTT
CASSPPGTNLFSTNEKLFF
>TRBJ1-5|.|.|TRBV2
TGTGCCAGCAGGGACAGTGGAGGCAATCAGCCCCAGCATTTT
CASRDSGGNQPQHF
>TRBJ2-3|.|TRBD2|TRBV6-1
TGTGCCAGCAGTGAAACCCAATTAGCGGGGGGTAGCACAGATACGCAGTATTTT
CASSETQLAGGSTDTQYF
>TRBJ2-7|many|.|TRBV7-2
TGTGCCAGCAGCTTATGGGCAGGGGTGGGATACGAGCAGTACTTC
CASSLWAGVGYEQYF
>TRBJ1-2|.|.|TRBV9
TGTGCCAGCAGCGTAGAAGGGGAGCCATACTATGGCTACACCTTC
CASSVEGEPYYGYTF
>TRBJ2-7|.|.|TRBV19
TGTGCCAGTAGTATAGACGCAGGGAAGCACTACGAGCAGTACTTC
CASSIDAGKHYEQYF
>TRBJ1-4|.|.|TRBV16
TGTGCCAGCAGCGACAACAGGGCTTCTAATGAAAAACTGTTTTTT
CASSDNRASNEKLFF
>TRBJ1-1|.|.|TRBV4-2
TGTGCCAGCAGCCTAGGATTTAGGGAAGCTTTCTTT
CASSLGFREAFF
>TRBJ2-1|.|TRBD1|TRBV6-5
TGTGCCAGCAGTTACTCCGGGACAGGGGTTTTCAATGAGCAGTTCTTC
CASSYSGTGVFNEQFF
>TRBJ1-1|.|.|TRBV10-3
TGTGCCATCAGTGCAGAGGGAGGGACTGAAGCTTTCTTT
CAISAEGGTEAFF
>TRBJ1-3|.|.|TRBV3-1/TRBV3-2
TGTGCCAGCAGCCGGTGGGTGGCAGGGTCTGGAAACACCATATATTTT
CASSRWVAGSGNTIYF
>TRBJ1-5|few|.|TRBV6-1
TGTGCCAGCAGTGAAGGCTCGGTCCGCGTTAGCAATCAGCCCCAGCATTTT
CASSEGSVRVSNQPQHF
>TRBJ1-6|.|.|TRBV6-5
TGTGCCAGCAGCGGATCCCGGGGGGGGCAGTCACCCCTCCACTTT
CASSGSRGGQSPLHF